A single sample is the source of the 21 T cell receptor beta chains below, sequenced in a study of OX40 agonist ivuxolimab in advanced cancers. Using immunoSEQ multiplex PCR, the repertoire was profiled, and TCRdb retains in-frame clones only, with some absent. The data contain tens of thousands of clones, approximately 88% of them seen just once; the ten biggest clones take up 0.75% to 0.9%. This sample comprised CD4+ or CD8+ T cells sorted from blood, obtained in a trial of the OX40 agonist ivuxolimab. These receptors originate from an adult with an advanced solid tumor such as melanoma, head and neck, liver or kidney cancer.

The gene calls are TRBV19 and TRBJ1-3; D gene uncertain. The CDR3 totals 14 residues. V lost 5 bases, J lost 0 bases, and 8 bases lay in between. From germline, CDR1 is LNHDA and CDR2 SQIVND (reference sequence). The CDR3 loop reads CASSRLSSGNTIYF. CDR3 DNA sequence: TGTGCCAGTAGTCGACTGAGCTCTGGAAACACCATATATTTT. The full variable domain, in which reference TRBV19 and TRBJ1-3 provide the parts outside the CDR3, is DGGITQSPKYLFRKEGQNVTLSCEQNLNHDAMYWYRQDPGQGLRLIYYSQIVNDFQKGDIAEGYSVSREKKESFPLTVTSAQKNPTAFYLCASSRLSSGNTIYFGEGSWLTVV.

The chain links TRBV12-5 to TRBJ2-5; D not certain. CDR3 length: 17 residues. V dropped 3 bases and J dropped 4 bases, with 21 bases sitting between them. Germline values: CDR1 LGHNT, CDR2 FRNRAP. CDR3 coding DNA: TGTGCTAGTGGTTTAAAACATCAAGTGTTTTTGGGAGAGACCCAGTACTTC. Translated: CASGLKHQVFLGETQYF.

In this sample, this clone turned up once. V and J are TRBV27 and TRBJ2-2; the D is unclear. Germline V CDR1 and CDR2: MNHEY, SMNVEV (reference sequence). V was cut by 4 bases and J by 6 bases, with 12 bases left in between. The CDR3 consists of 14 residues. The CDR3 nucleotides are TGTGCCAGCAGTTCAGGCAGTGTGGCCGGGGAGCTGTTTTTT. This gives the protein CASSSGSVAGELFF.

This chain links TRBV5-4 with TRBJ2-3, with D uncertain. V shed 1 base and J shed 0 bases, with 12 bases lying between them. The CDR3 extends over 16 amino acids. Looked up from germline, CDR1 is SGHNT and CDR2 is YYREEE (reference sequence). This chain's CDR3 is CASSLNPVTSTDTQYF. For the CDR3, the DNA is TGTGCCAGCAGCTTGAATCCGGTAACTAGCACAGATACGCAGTATTTT. Full variable domain (missing parts from reference TRBV5-4 and TRBJ2-3): ETGVTQSPTHLIKTRGQQVTLRCSSQSGHNTVSWYQQALGQGPQFIFQYYREEENGRGNFPPRFSGLQFPNYSSELNVNALELDDSALYLCASSLNPVTSTDTQYFGPGTRLTVL.

This chain joins TRBV5-4 and TRBJ2-5, with D unclear. V gave up 0 bases and J gave up 1 base, with 10 bases separating them. The germline V gene has CDR1 SGHNT and CDR2 YYREEE (reference sequence). This CDR3 has 15 amino acids. The DNA for the CDR3 is TGTGCCAGCAGCTTGGAGGGAACAGTCCAAGAGACCCAGTACTTC. Residues: CASSLEGTVQETQYF.

V and J are TRBV6-1 and TRBJ2-2; D possibly matches TRBD1 or TRBD2 (5 bases each). Between the trimmed V and J ends, which lost 6 bases and 0 bases, there was a span of 11 bases. Germline CDR1 is MNHNS and CDR2 is SASEGT. This CDR3 region has 15 residues. In DNA, the CDR3 is TGTGCCAGCAGAGTCGGGACCGCGAACACCGGGGAGCTGTTTTTT. It is translated as CASRVGTANTGELFF.

The V and J genes are TRBV6-6 and TRBJ2-7; TRBD1 is a possible D gene (6 bases). The germline CDR1 and CDR2 sequences are MNHNY and SVGAGI (reference sequence). The CDR3 loop spans 16 amino acids. The V end lost 0 bases, the J end lost 0 bases, and 12 bases lay between the germline ends. The DNA for the CDR3 is TGTGCCAGCAGTTACTCAGGCAGGGGCCGCTCCTACGAGCAGTACTTC. This encodes CASSYSGRGRSYEQYF.

This clone occurred once. This chain connects TRBV5-4 to TRBJ1-2, with 7 bases that match TRBD1. Unmatched junction bases numbered 15, after V lost 6 bases and J lost 4 bases. The V gene's germline CDR1 is SGHNT and CDR2 YYREEE (reference sequence). The CDR3 extends over 16 amino acids. The CDR3 DNA is TGTGCCAGCACGAGGAGGGGCACAGGGGTTGGCTATGGCTACACCTTC. As protein: CASTRRGTGVGYGYTF. Complete variable domain (other parts from reference TRBV5-4 and TRBJ1-2): ETGVTQSPTHLIKTRGQQVTLRCSSQSGHNTVSWYQQALGQGPQFIFQYYREEENGRGNFPPRFSGLQFPNYSSELNVNALELDDSALYLCASTRRGTGVGYGYTFGSGTRLTVV.

This chain connects TRBV6-1 to TRBJ1-5; D call uncertain. V lost 8 bases and J 0 bases, leaving 11 bases between the germline ends. This CDR3 contains 14 residues. CDR1 and CDR2 (germline): MNHNS, SASEGT. CDR3 region: CASLSATSNQPQHF. CDR3 nucleotide sequence: TGTGCCAGCCTGAGTGCTACTAGCAATCAGCCCCAGCATTTT.

The rearrangement uses TRBV19 and TRBJ1-6, with D hard to call. Deletions cut 2 bases from V and 3 bases from J, with 8 bases between. Germline CDR1 and CDR2: LNHDA and SQIVND (reference sequence). This CDR3 spans 15 amino acids. In DNA, the CDR3 is TGTGCCAGTAGTATAACGAACCTCTATAATTCACCCCTCCACTTT. Residues: CASSITNLYNSPLHF.

V is TRBV6-1 and J is TRBJ2-1; TRBD2 is a possible D gene (7 bases). V gave up 3 bases and J gave up 4 bases, with 19 bases separating them. The germline CDR1 and CDR2 sequences are MNHNS and SASEGT. The CDR3 extends over 17 amino acids. This CDR3 reads CASSDQGRGIRYNEQFF. The CDR3 bases are TGTGCCAGCAGTGATCAGGGGAGGGGGATAAGGTACAATGAGCAGTTCTTC.

This clone was recorded once. The J gene is TRBJ2-7, the V gene TRBV6-1, with 7 bases fitting TRBD2. The V gene's germline CDR1 is MNHNS and CDR2 SASEGT. V shed 5 bases and J 3 bases; nucleotides not matched to a gene: 4. The CDR3 sequence is 13 residues long. CDR3 sequence (DNA): TGTGCCAGCAGTACGACTAGCCTCTACGAGCAGTACTTC. Translating gives CASSTTSLYEQYF.

The V and J genes are TRBV5-1 and TRBJ2-7, with a weak D call TRBD1 (5 bases). CDR3 length equals 16 residues. CDR1 SGHRS and CDR2 YFSETQ come from the germline V gene. V was cut by 0 bases and J by 0 bases, with 13 bases left in between. The CDR3: CASSLVGATSSYEQYF. CDR3 in DNA: TGCGCCAGCAGCTTGGTTGGGGCAACGAGCTCCTACGAGCAGTACTTC.

The chain carries TRBV7-2 and TRBJ2-3, with D maybe TRBD2 (6 bases). Germline V CDR1 and CDR2: SGHTA, FQGNSA. This CDR3 region has 13 residues. The V and J ends lost 1 base and 6 bases respectively, with 8 bases between them. The DNA for the CDR3 is TGTGCCAGCAGCTTAGTAGGGAGGGATACGCAGTATTTT. This encodes CASSLVGRDTQYF.

The chain is built from TRBV7-3 and TRBJ2-1; 10 nucleotides align to TRBD2. Germline lookup yields CDR1 SGHTA and CDR2 FQGTGA. V lost 0 bases and J lost 8; bases outside the gene matches: 7. This CDR3 has 16 residues. CDR3 nucleotide sequence: TGTGCCAGCAGCTTAACAGGCCTAGCGGGAGCCTATGAGCAGTTCTTC. Translation gives CASSLTGLAGAYEQFF.

The chain recombines TRBV30 with TRBJ2-3; 7 bases are a match to TRBD1. The CDR3 sequence is 14 residues long. Germline CDR1 and CDR2: GTSNPN and SVGIG (reference sequence). The V gene end was trimmed by 3 bases and the J gene end by 0 bases; junction bases not matched to a gene: 3. The CDR3 sequence: CAWSRDSSTDTQYF. In nucleotides, the CDR3 is TGTGCCTGGAGCCGGGACAGTAGCACAGATACGCAGTATTTT.

This clone was observed a single time. V usage is TRBV6-1 and J usage is TRBJ2-1; D call uncertain. This CDR3 spans 13 amino acids. With 6 bases removed from V and 0 bases from J, the gap between germline ends came to 6 bases. Germline V gene data show CDR1 as MNHNS and CDR2 as SASEGT. The chain's CDR3 is CASRMSSYNEQFF. The CDR3 DNA follows: TGTGCCAGCAGGATGAGCTCCTACAATGAGCAGTTCTTC.

This clone was detected a few times. The chain combines TRBV30 with TRBJ2-5; D possibly corresponds to TRBD1 (5 bases). Between the trimmed V and J ends, which lost 0 bases and 5 bases, there was a span of 13 bases. This CDR3 is built from 14 residues. Looked up from germline, CDR1 is GTSNPN and CDR2 is SVGIG (reference sequence). CDR3 protein: CAWSVTRTRETQYF. The CDR3 DNA reads TGTGCCTGGAGTGTAACCCGGACAAGGGAGACCCAGTACTTC.

This clone showed up just once. The genes are TRBV12-5 and TRBJ2-7, with D uncertain. The CDR3 is 15 amino acids. Trimming took 3 bases from V and 1 from J, leaving 13 bases between them. Germline V gives CDR1 LGHNT, CDR2 FRNRAP. The CDR3 loop is CASGLGLPRSYEQYF. CDR3 nucleotide sequence: TGTGCTAGTGGTTTAGGCCTGCCGCGGTCCTACGAGCAGTACTTC.

This CDR3 is CASSFSTDTQYF. The CDR3 DNA sequence: TGTGCCAGCAGCTTTAGCACAGATACGCAGTATTTT. V is TRBV5-8 and J is TRBJ2-3; D ambiguous. The length of the CDR3 is 12 residues. V lost 2 bases and J 0 bases, leaving 1 base between the germline ends. Germline assignment: CDR1 SGHTS and CDR2 YDEGEE.

V gene TRBV6-1 combines with J gene TRBJ1-5; tentatively, D is TRBD1 (5 bases). From germline, CDR1 is MNHNS and CDR2 SASEGT. Trimming removed 2 bases at V and 7 bases at J, with 15 bases between. The CDR3 runs 15 residues. CDR3 region: CASSELMRGVQPQHF. The CDR3 region has the DNA TGTGCCAGCAGTGAATTGATGCGGGGGGTGCAGCCCCAGCATTTT.